The clone carrying this T cell receptor (beta chain) came up a few times. The data stem from a study of T cell changes during pregnancy in multiple sclerosis. Libraries were prepared by immunoSEQ multiplex PCR; TCRdb keeps only in-frame clonotypes and omits some of them. Here the sample spans 45,000 to 60,000 clones, 91% being singletons. The CDR3 is 13 residues long. The ends lost 6 bases at V and 5 bases at J; junction bases unmatched: 7. Germline V gives CDR1 GTSNPN, CDR2 SVGIG (reference sequence). This chain connects TRBV30 to TRBJ1-1; TRBD1 matches at 9 bases. This clonotype was obtained from a female donor in good health, enrolled as a control in a pregnancy study. Specimen: peripheral blood, collected after pregnancy. The CDR3 DNA is TGTGCCTGTGCCGGGACAGGGTATACTGAAGCTTTCTTT. The encoded protein is CACAGTGYTEAFF.